The clone carrying this T cell receptor (beta chain) was counted at least ten times. A Clinical Activity Score of at least 3, a NOSPECS grade of at least 4 and a duration under 3 months were recorded in the ophthalmopathy patients. The sample comes from a study of T cells in Graves' hyperthyroidism and ophthalmopathy. Trimming stripped 4 bases from V and 3 bases from J, with 11 bases between. CDR1 SGHRS and CDR2 YFSETQ come from the germline V gene. The CDR3 runs 13 residues. The CDR3 regions of TCR beta were amplified from RNA transcripts. Initially, a first-round RT-PCR of the TCR CDR3 employed the HTBI primer set. A single record per CDR3 protein comes from TCRdb applying MiXCR to the multiplex PCR reads. The sample has more than 350,000 distinct CDR3 sequences; roughly 15% are singletons.

Input material: blood. This chain connects TRBV5-1 to TRBJ2-7, with a tentative D call TRBD2 (5 bases). This TCR derives from a woman aged 55-69 years with Graves' ophthalmopathy. The CDR3 sequence: CASSKDSGYEQYF. The DNA of the CDR3 is TGCGCCAGCAGCAAGGACTCTGGCTACGAGCAGTACTTC.